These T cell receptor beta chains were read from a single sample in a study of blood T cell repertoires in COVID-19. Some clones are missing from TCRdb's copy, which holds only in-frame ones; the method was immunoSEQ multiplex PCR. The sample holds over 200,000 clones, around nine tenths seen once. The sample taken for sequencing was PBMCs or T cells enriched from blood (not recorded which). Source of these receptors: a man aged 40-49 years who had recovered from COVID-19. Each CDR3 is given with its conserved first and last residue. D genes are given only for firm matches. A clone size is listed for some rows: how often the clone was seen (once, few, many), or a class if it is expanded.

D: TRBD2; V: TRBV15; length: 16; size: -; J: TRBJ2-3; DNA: TGTGCCACCAGCAGGGGCGGCGGGGGGGCGGTAGATACGCAGTATTTT; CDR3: CATSRGGGGAVDTQYF
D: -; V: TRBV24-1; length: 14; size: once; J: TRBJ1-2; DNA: TGTGCCACCAGTGATTCGGGGGTTGGCTATGGCTACACCTTC; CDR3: CATSDSGVGYGYTF
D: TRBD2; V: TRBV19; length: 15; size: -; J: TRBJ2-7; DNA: TGTGCCAGTAGTAAACTAGCGGGGGGCATCTACGAGCAGTACTTC; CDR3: CASSKLAGGIYEQYF
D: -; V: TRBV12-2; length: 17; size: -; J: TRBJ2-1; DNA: TGTGCAAGTCGCTTAGTTCCGTCCGGGTACGGCTACAATGAGCAGTTCTTC; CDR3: CASRLVPSGYGYNEQFF
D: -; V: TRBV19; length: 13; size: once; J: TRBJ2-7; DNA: TGTGCCAGTAACACAGGGTCGGTCGACGAGCAGTACTTC; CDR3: CASNTGSVDEQYF
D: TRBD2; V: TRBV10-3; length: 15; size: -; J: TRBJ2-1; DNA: TGTGCCATCAGGGCCGGGACTACCCTCTACAATGAGCAGTTCTTC; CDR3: CAIRAGTTLYNEQFF
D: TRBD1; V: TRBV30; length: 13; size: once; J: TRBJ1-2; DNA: TGTGCCTGGAGTTTGACAGGGAATCGCGGCTACACCTTC; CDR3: CAWSLTGNRGYTF
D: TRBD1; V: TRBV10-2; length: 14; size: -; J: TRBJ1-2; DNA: TGCGCCAGCAGCCCGGGACAGGAATCCTATGGCTACACCTTC; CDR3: CASSPGQESYGYTF
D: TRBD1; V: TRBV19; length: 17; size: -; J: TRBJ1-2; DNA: TGTGCCAGTAGTACAACCCGGGACAGCCCCAGTATTTCTGGCTACACCTTC; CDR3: CASSTTRDSPSISGYTF
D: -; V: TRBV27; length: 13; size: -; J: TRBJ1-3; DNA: TGTGCCAGCAGTTTTGAGTTCGGAAACACCATATATTTT; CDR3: CASSFEFGNTIYF
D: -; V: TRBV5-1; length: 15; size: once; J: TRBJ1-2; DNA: TGCGCCAGCAGCTTGGTTTCGGGGTTGGATTATGGCTACACCTTC; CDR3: CASSLVSGLDYGYTF
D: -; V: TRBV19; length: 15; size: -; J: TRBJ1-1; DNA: TGTGCCAGTGCCGGATCAGGGAAAATGAACACTGAAGCTTTCTTT; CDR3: CASAGSGKMNTEAFF
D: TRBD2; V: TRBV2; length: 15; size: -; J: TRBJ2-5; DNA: TGTGCCAGCAGTGAAGAACTAGCGGGGGGAGAGACCCAGTACTTC; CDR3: CASSEELAGGETQYF
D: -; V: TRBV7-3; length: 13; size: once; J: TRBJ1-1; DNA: TGTGCCAGCAGCTTTTCAGTGAACACTGAAGCTTTCTTT; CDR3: CASSFSVNTEAFF
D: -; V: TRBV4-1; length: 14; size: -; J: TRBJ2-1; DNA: TGCGCCAGCAGCCAAGAACCGGGATACAATGAGCAGTTCTTC; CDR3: CASSQEPGYNEQFF
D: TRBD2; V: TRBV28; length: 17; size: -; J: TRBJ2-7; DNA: TGTGCCAGCAGTTTATTTGGAGGACTAGCGGACACCTACGAGCAGTACTTC; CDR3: CASSLFGGLADTYEQYF